One sample yielded the 25 T cell receptor beta chains listed below, sequenced in a study of T cell repertoires in cytomegalovirus infection. TCRdb re-derived calls from the reads in MiXCR, one entry per CDR3 protein. The sample has roughly 500,000 distinct CDR3 sequences, about two fifths seen once. The antigens of these receptors remain unknown. Sequencing was performed on cultured PBMCs, taken from culture after CMV antigen stimulation. The receptor source for this set is a human donor in good health (CMV status not recorded). Some clones in this sample may be carry-over from other donors' samples.

This chain joins TRBV20-1 and TRBJ1-3; no clear D gene. Germline CDR1 DFQATT, CDR2 SNEGSKA (reference sequence). The length of the CDR3 is 15 residues. V lost 0 bases and J 2 bases, leaving 11 bases between the germline ends. The CDR3 coding sequence is TGCAGTGCTAGAGATCTGCGGCGGACTGGAAACACCATATATTTT. Translated: CSARDLRRTGNTIYF.

The chain has TRBV29-1 and TRBJ2-1; a weak D match, TRBD2 (5 bases). Germline CDR1 and CDR2: SQVTM and ANQGSEA. CDR3 size: 14 residues. Trimming stripped 7 bases from V and 0 bases from J, with 13 bases between. CDR3 region: CSARRRSSYNEQFF. The CDR3 nucleotides are TGCAGCGCCCGGAGGAGGAGCTCCTACAATGAGCAGTTCTTC.

This sequence joins TRBV12-3 or TRBV12-4 and TRBJ1-5; the D gene is possibly TRBD1 (5 bases). V was pared by 5 bases and J by 6 bases, with 20 bases between. The CDR3 has 16 residues. The DNA of the CDR3 is TGTGCCAGCAGTATGGGACCGGGACGGGGCGGTCAGCCCCAGCATTTT. Amino acid sequence: CASSMGPGRGGQPQHF.

This clonotype was found many times. The rearrangement joins TRBV7-2 to TRBJ1-1; tentatively, D is TRBD1 (6 bases). CDR3 length: 17 amino acids. Germline V gives CDR1 SGHTA, CDR2 FQGNSA. Trimming pared 5 bases from V and 1 base from J, leaving 20 bases between. DNA for the CDR3: TGTGCCAGCAGCAGGCAGGGGTTCGGCGGGAGGAACACTGAAGCTTTCTTT. Its protein product is CASSRQGFGGRNTEAFF.

V usage is TRBV12-3 or TRBV12-4 and J usage is TRBJ1-1, with 9 bases lining up with TRBD1. The trim removed 5 bases at V and 0 bases at J, leaving 16 bases unmatched. The CDR3 is 19 amino acids. CDR3 region: CASSTHWDREGNMNTEAFF. The CDR3, as DNA: TGTGCCAGCAGTACCCATTGGGACAGGGAGGGGAACATGAACACTGAAGCTTTCTTT.

This chain joins TRBV6-6 and TRBJ2-2; maybe TRBD2 (5 bases). V dropped 8 bases and J dropped 7 bases, with 14 bases sitting between them. The CDR3 has 13 amino acids. Germline CDR1 is MNHNY and CDR2 is SVGAGI (reference sequence). The CDR3 bases are TGTGCCAGCGGCCGGGGTAGGATCGGGGAGCTGTTTTTT. Translated: CASGRGRIGELFF.

This clonotype was counted only a few times. The V call is TRBV7-2, the J call TRBJ2-7, with D possibly matching TRBD1 (6 bases). The germline gives CDR1 SGHTA, CDR2 FQGNSA. V was cut by 5 bases and J by 4 bases, with 15 bases left in between. The length of the CDR3 is 14 residues. CDR3 sequence reads: CASSLRTGWYEQYF. In DNA, the CDR3 is TGTGCCAGCAGCCTCCGAACAGGGTGGTACGAGCAGTACTTC.

This clonotype was recorded a few times. The chain has TRBV7-2 and TRBJ1-2; TRBD1 agrees at 7 bases. Germline CDR1 is SGHTA and CDR2 is FQGNSA. V lost 4 bases to trimming and J lost 0 bases; unmatched junction nucleotides: 5. The CDR3 is made up of 15 amino acids. CDR3 in DNA: TGTGCCAGCAGCTCCGACAGGGCCCCTAACTATGGCTACACCTTC. Amino acid sequence: CASSSDRAPNYGYTF.

The chain combines TRBV7-2 with TRBJ1-2; tentatively, D is TRBD1 (6 bases). Germline V CDR1 and CDR2: SGHTA, FQGNSA. V shed 3 bases and J shed 11 bases, with 13 bases lying between them. The CDR3 is 12 residues long. The CDR3, as DNA: TGTGCCAGCAGCTTCAGCCCAGGGGCGTACACCTTC. It specifies CASSFSPGAYTF.

The rearrangement uses TRBV20-1 and TRBJ2-1; 15 bases map to TRBD2. The CDR3 has 18 amino acids. CDR1 is DFQATT, CDR2 SNEGSKA, per germline (reference sequence). Germline trimming cut 0 bases from V and 4 bases from J; bases unmatched to any gene: 7. The CDR3 loop is CSARDLSGTSGGYNEQFF. For the CDR3, the DNA is TGCAGTGCTAGAGATTTATCCGGGACTAGCGGGGGGTACAATGAGCAGTTCTTC.

This rearrangement joins TRBV6-5 to TRBJ2-1; 11 nucleotides align to TRBD2. The CDR3 runs 18 residues. Germline V gene data show CDR1 as MNHEY and CDR2 as SVGAGI. V lost 2 bases to trimming and J lost 2 bases; unmatched junction nucleotides: 8. CDR3 DNA sequence: TGTGCCAGCAGTTACAGTTTTCCGGGACTAGCGGCCTACAATGAGCAGTTCTTC. This sequence encodes CASSYSFPGLAAYNEQFF.

J is TRBJ2-7 and V is TRBV28; D is perhaps TRBD1 (6 bases). The CDR3 loop spans 13 amino acids. Trimming removed 4 bases from V and 7 bases from J, with 14 bases in between. Per the germline V gene, CDR1 is MDHEN and CDR2 is SYDVKM. As DNA, the CDR3 is TGTGCCAGCAGTTCCGCCTCCGGGACAGAGCAGTACTTC. As protein: CASSSASGTEQYF.

This clonotype was detected only a few times. The chain uses TRBV5-4 and TRBJ2-1; D is possibly TRBD1 (5 bases). Per the germline V gene, CDR1 is SGHNT and CDR2 is YYREEE (reference sequence). The CDR3 contains 17 residues. Trimming cost V 5 bases and J 0 bases, with 18 bases left between them. The CDR3 loop is CASSQARALSSYNEQFF. The CDR3 nucleotides read TGTGCCAGCAGTCAAGCCAGGGCCCTTAGCTCCTACAATGAGCAGTTCTTC.

In this sample, this clonotype turned up a few times. The V and J genes are TRBV7-2 and TRBJ2-5; TRBD2 might be the D (6 bases). The germline V and J ends were trimmed by 8 bases and 6 bases, with 22 bases remaining between them. This CDR3 has 15 amino acids. The V gene's germline CDR1 is SGHTA and CDR2 FQGNSA. CDR3 coding DNA: TGTGCCAGCTTTAAGGGGCCGGGAGAGGCGCAGACCCAGTACTTC. Translated, it gives CASFKGPGEAQTQYF.

The CDR3 DNA is TGTGCCAGCAGCGCCGACAGGGTGGGCGAAAAACTGTTTTTT. Its protein product is CASSADRVGEKLFF. The chain recombines TRBV7-2 with TRBJ1-4, with TRBD1 matching 7 bases. Unmatched junction bases numbered 8, after V lost 5 bases and J lost 8 bases. This CDR3 contains 14 residues. The germline CDR1 and CDR2 sequences are SGHTA and FQGNSA. The entire variable domain, with the rest obtained from reference TRBV7-2 and TRBJ1-4, is as follows: GAGVSQSPSNKVTEKGKDVELRCDPISGHTALYWYRQSLGQGLEFLIYFQGNSAPDKSGLPSDRFSAERTGGSVSTLTIQRTQQEDSAVYLCASSADRVGEKLFFGSGTQLSVL.

There are a few counts of this clonotype. CDR3 in DNA: TGTGCCAGCAGCTTTCGGGCGGCCGGGGAGCTGTTTTTT. The encoded protein is CASSFRAAGELFF. The chain uses TRBV5-4 and TRBJ2-2; D is ambiguous. In germline, CDR1 is SGHNT, CDR2 YYREEE (reference sequence). Trimming shortened V by 2 bases and J by 6 bases, and 8 bases separated the two germline ends. The CDR3 sequence is 13 residues long.

The J gene is TRBJ1-5, the V gene TRBV5-6; 10 bases are shared with TRBD1. J lost 5 bases, V lost 4 bases, and 9 bases had no gene match. CDR1 is SGHDT and CDR2 is YYEEEE in the germline V gene. The CDR3 has 16 residues. As DNA, the CDR3 is TGTGCCAGCAGCCTAACGGGACAGGGGACCTATCAGCCCCAGCATTTT. Its translation is CASSLTGQGTYQPQHF. Combining the CDR3 with reference TRBV5-6 and TRBJ1-5 gives the whole variable domain DAGVTQSPTHLIKTRGQQVTLRCSPKSGHDTVSWYQQALGQGPQFIFQYYEEEERQRGNFPDRFSGHQFPNYSSELNVNALLLGDSALYLCASSLTGQGTYQPQHFGDGTRLSIL.

This clonotype was found a few times. The chain is built from TRBV7-8 and TRBJ2-1; D is possibly TRBD1 (5 bases). This CDR3 has 17 residues. Per the germline V gene, CDR1 is SGHVS and CDR2 is FQNEAQ. V was trimmed by 2 bases and J by 4 bases, leaving 18 bases between them. The CDR3 DNA reads as TGTGCCAGCAGCTTAAGGTTCGAGACAGAGACTTACAATGAGCAGTTCTTC. Protein sequence: CASSLRFETETYNEQFF.

V is TRBV20-1 and J is TRBJ2-4, with 7 positions matching TRBD2. V shed 4 bases, J shed 3 bases, and the junction held 6 bases outside the gene matches. Per the germline V gene, CDR1 is DFQATT and CDR2 is SNEGSKA (reference sequence). The CDR3 consists of 14 residues. CDR3 residues: CSAKSWGGKNIQYF. The CDR3 DNA follows: TGCAGTGCTAAGTCCTGGGGGGGCAAAAACATTCAGTACTTC.

The chain combines TRBV12-3 or TRBV12-4 with TRBJ2-7; 9 positions agree with TRBD2. The length of the CDR3 is 16 residues. The ends lost 4 bases at V and 5 bases at J; junction bases unmatched: 12. The CDR3 protein is CASSSQGGLAPHEQYF. The CDR3 nucleotides read TGTGCCAGCAGTTCACAAGGGGGACTAGCTCCCCACGAGCAGTACTTC.

The chain is built from TRBV28 and TRBJ2-7; D gene ambiguous. The germline CDR1 and CDR2 sequences are MDHEN and SYDVKM. V lost 6 bases and J 6 bases, leaving 18 bases between the germline ends. CDR3 length: 14 residues. CDR3 residues: CASSLSRHGREQYF. In DNA form, the CDR3 reads TGTGCCAGCAGCCTTTCCCGGCACGGTCGCGAGCAGTACTTC. Full variable domain (missing parts from reference TRBV28 and TRBJ2-7): DVKVTQSSRYLVKRTGEKVFLECVQDMDHENMFWYRQDPGLGLRLIYFSYDVKMKEKGDIPEGYSVSREKKERFSLILESASTNQTSMYLCASSLSRHGREQYFGPGTRLTVT.

This clonotype was detected only a few times. The chain recombines TRBV7-2 with TRBJ2-2, with D unresolved. The germline CDR1 and CDR2 sequences are SGHTA and FQGNSA. The V gene lost 5 bases and the J gene lost 8 bases, with 15 bases spanning the gap. The CDR3 length is 14 residues. CDR3 sequence reads: CASSIALSYGELFF. The CDR3 region has the DNA TGTGCCAGCAGCATTGCCCTCAGCTATGGGGAGCTGTTTTTT.

The chain combines TRBV20-1 with TRBJ2-5; D remains ambiguous. The CDR3 totals 14 residues. Germline CDR1 is DFQATT and CDR2 is SNEGSKA (reference sequence). V was clipped by 1 base and J by 0 bases, with 9 bases between them. The CDR3 DNA follows: TGCAGTGCTAGAGGCAACTGGTACCAAGAGACCCAGTACTTC. As protein: CSARGNWYQETQYF.

The V and J genes are TRBV7-2 and TRBJ1-5; 8 bases align to TRBD1. From germline, CDR1 is SGHTA and CDR2 FQGNSA. The V and J ends lost 5 bases and 7 bases, in that order; junction bases with no gene match: 4. The CDR3 is 13 residues long. In nucleotides, the CDR3 is TGTGCCAGCAGCCAACAGGGGGGCCAGCCCCAGCATTTT. It translates to CASSQQGGQPQHF.

The gene calls are TRBV12-3 or TRBV12-4 and TRBJ2-2; TRBD1 or TRBD2 may be the D gene (7 bases each). V was shortened by 5 bases and J by 0 bases, with 16 bases between the two germline ends. The CDR3 is 17 amino acids. CDR3 bases: TGTGCCAGCAGTCCCAGGGGGGGAAGGGCGAACACCGGGGAGCTGTTTTTT. This sequence encodes CASSPRGGRANTGELFF.